This is a list of T cell receptor beta chains from one sample in a study of blood T cell repertoires in COVID-19. Generated by immunoSEQ multiplex PCR, the TCRdb table keeps only in-frame clones and is missing some. The sample contains some 240,000 clones, about 80% of which appear only once. The source material was PBMCs or T cells enriched from blood (not recorded which). The receptor source for this set is a middle-aged man who had recovered from COVID-19. Each CDR3 is given with its conserved first and last residue. D genes are given only for firm matches.

J,D,V,DNA,CDR3
TRBJ2-5,.,TRBV5-4,TGTGCCAGCAGCTTGGGTTTGGCGGGAACCCGAGAGACCCAGTACTTC,CASSLGLAGTRETQYF
TRBJ2-1,TRBD1,TRBV18,TGTGCCAGCTCATCGCCTCTCGGGACAGGGTCCTACAATGAGCAGTTCTTC,CASSSPLGTGSYNEQFF
TRBJ2-7,.,TRBV19,TGTGCCAGTAGTATAGAAAATTCGGGGGAGCAGTACTTC,CASSIENSGEQYF
TRBJ2-7,TRBD1,TRBV7-9,TGTGCCAGCAGCCGACAGGGGGCGGGGAATTACGAGCAGTACTTC,CASSRQGAGNYEQYF
TRBJ2-5,TRBD2,TRBV20-1,TGCAGTGCTAGTCCGCTGGTGCGGGGGGACAAAGAGACCCAGTACTTC,CSASPLVRGDKETQYF
TRBJ2-4,TRBD2,TRBV12-5,TGTGCTAGTGGTCCCACTGGGGCGGGGGGAGCCAAAAACATTCAGTACTTC,CASGPTGAGGAKNIQYF
TRBJ1-5,TRBD1,TRBV28,TGTGCCAGCAGGGCTACGACAGGGGGTGGCAATCAGCCCCAGCATTTT,CASRATTGGGNQPQHF
TRBJ2-5,.,TRBV9,TGTGCCAGCAGCGAGGCTGGGGGGCGCGGGAGAACCCAGTACTTC,CASSEAGGRGRTQYF
TRBJ2-7,TRBD1,TRBV7-6,TGTGCCAGCAGCTTAACACGAGACAGGGGGCACGAGCAGTACTTC,CASSLTRDRGHEQYF
TRBJ2-6,TRBD1,TRBV11-3,TGTGCCAGCAGCTTAAAGGGACAGGGAAGATCTGGGGCCAACGTCCTGACTTTC,CASSLKGQGRSGANVLTF
TRBJ1-2,.,TRBV5-5,TGTGCCAGCAGCTCACAGAGTAACTATGGCTACACCTTC,CASSSQSNYGYTF
TRBJ1-2,.,TRBV19,TGTGCCAGTAGTACCACAGACAGCATCACCTATGGCTACACCTTC,CASSTTDSITYGYTF
TRBJ2-1,TRBD2,TRBV27,TGTGCCAGCAGTCCCTGGGGACTAGCGGGCTACAATGAGCAGTTCTTC,CASSPWGLAGYNEQFF
TRBJ2-1,TRBD2,TRBV19,TGTGCCAGTAGTATGGAGTCTAGCGGGAGCGATGAGCAGTTCTTC,CASSMESSGSDEQFF
TRBJ2-1,TRBD2,TRBV4-3,TGCGCCAGCAGCCAAGATCGAGGGGCTAGCGGGAGCTATGAGCAGTTCTTC,CASSQDRGASGSYEQFF
TRBJ1-5,.,TRBV6-1,TGTGCCAGCAGTGAACGCAGGGCCGGTCAGCCCCAGCATTTT,CASSERRAGQPQHF
TRBJ1-2,.,TRBV6-6,TGTGCCAGCAGCACAGGTCGTTCCGGTGGCTACACCTTC,CASSTGRSGGYTF
TRBJ2-1,.,TRBV7-9,TGTGCCAGAACAGGAAGGCAGTTCTTC,CARTGRQFF